Reported below is one T cell receptor beta chain. TCRdb's table, derived via immunoSEQ multiplex PCR, lists solely in-frame clones and lacks some. The repertoire holds around 420,000 clones, with approximately 86% as singletons. CDR3 length equals 14 residues. Trimming took off 3 bases at V and 4 bases at J, with 12 bases between the two ends. Germline CDR1 is WNHNN and CDR2 is SYGVQD (reference sequence). These data originate in a study of blood T cell repertoires in COVID-19. Study members were between roughly 18 and 89 years old and lived in 20 to 30 US regions. Cohort assignment relied on participant-reported clinical history.

This chain connects TRBV10-1 to TRBJ1-2; D may be TRBD1 (6 bases). This clonotype originated in a woman between 40 and 55 years old with acute COVID-19. Source material: PBMCs or T cells enriched from blood (not recorded which). The CDR3 here is CASSECGGAYGYTF. For the CDR3, the DNA is TGCGCCAGCAGTGAATGTGGGGGGGCCTATGGCTACACCTTC.